This T cell receptor beta chain was captured by sequencing in a study of post-analysis software for immune sequencing data. Study details: Both relapsing-remitting and secondary progressive multiple sclerosis featured among the disease courses, as did progressive-relapsing multiple sclerosis. Study-level findings and limits: In patients, roughly five TRBV segments were more frequent than in controls, with TRBV5-6, TRBV5-1 and TRBV20-1 among them. Samples from a shared batch, those prepared together, strongly co-clustered by F measure. Normalized Chao1 diversity was significantly reduced in patients versus controls.

The CDR3 sequence is 15 residues long. V lost 2 bases to trimming and J lost 7 bases; unmatched junction nucleotides: 7. Unique molecular identifiers tagged the TCR beta cDNA libraries. Starting from approximately 1 to 10 million T cells, the study yielded 460,000 or so cDNA molecules. MiXCR, run by TCRdb on the PCR reads, gives a single entry per CDR3 protein. The sample contains 820,000 or so distinct CDR3 sequences, roughly 58% of which appear only once. A word on this clonotype: Its antigen is undetermined.

The TCR sequence derives from a girl aged 5 to 17 with multiple sclerosis. Sequenced sample: blood. This chain links TRBV12-3 or TRBV12-4 with TRBJ2-7; 11 bases are shared with TRBD1. CDR3 in amino acids: CASSLSGQGAREQYF. In DNA, the CDR3 is TGTGCCAGCAGTTTATCCGGACAGGGGGCAAGGGAGCAGTACTTC.